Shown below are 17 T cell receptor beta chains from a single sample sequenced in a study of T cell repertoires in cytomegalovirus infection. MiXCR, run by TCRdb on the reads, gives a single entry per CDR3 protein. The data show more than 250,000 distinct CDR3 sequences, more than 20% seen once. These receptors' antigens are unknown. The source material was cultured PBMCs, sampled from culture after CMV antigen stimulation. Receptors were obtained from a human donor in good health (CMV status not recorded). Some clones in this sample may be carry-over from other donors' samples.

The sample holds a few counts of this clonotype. CDR3 in DNA: TGTGCCAGCAGCCTCCGGGCTAGCGGGGAGGTATACTACAATGAGCAGTTCTTC. Its protein product is CASSLRASGEVYYNEQFF. V usage is TRBV7-8 and J usage is TRBJ2-1; 9 nucleotides match TRBD2. Germline trimming cut 5 bases from V and 3 bases from J; bases unmatched to any gene: 14. Looked up from germline, CDR1 is SGHVS and CDR2 is FQNEAQ. The CDR3 sequence is 18 residues long.

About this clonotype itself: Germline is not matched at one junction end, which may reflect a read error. CDR3 DNA: TGTGCCAGCACCTTATATCCTATGGCCGGGGAGCTGTTTTTT. Translated: CASTLYPMAGELFF. This chain links TRBV11-2 with TRBJ2-2; D unresolved. The germline gives CDR1 SGHAT, CDR2 FQNNGV. CDR3 size: 14 residues.

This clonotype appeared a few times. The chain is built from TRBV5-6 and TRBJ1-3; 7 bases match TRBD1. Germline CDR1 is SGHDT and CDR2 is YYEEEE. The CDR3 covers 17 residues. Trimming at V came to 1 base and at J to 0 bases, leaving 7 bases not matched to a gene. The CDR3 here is CASSLTGQYDSGNTIYF. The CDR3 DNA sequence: TGTGCCAGCAGCTTGACGGGACAGTACGACTCTGGAAACACCATATATTTT.

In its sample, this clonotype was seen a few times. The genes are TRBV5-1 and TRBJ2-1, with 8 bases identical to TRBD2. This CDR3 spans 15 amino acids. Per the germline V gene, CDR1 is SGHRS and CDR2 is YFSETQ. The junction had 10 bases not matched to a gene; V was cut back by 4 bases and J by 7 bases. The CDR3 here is CASSKVSGTSNEQFF. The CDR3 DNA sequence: TGCGCCAGCAGCAAGGTTAGCGGGACTTCGAATGAGCAGTTCTTC.

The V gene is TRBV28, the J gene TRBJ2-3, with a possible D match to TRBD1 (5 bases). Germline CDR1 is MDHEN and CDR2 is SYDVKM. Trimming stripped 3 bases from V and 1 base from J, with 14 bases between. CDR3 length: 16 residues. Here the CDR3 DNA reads TGTGCCAGCAGTTTGGGCTATCAGGGCGGCACAGATACGCAGTATTTT. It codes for CASSLGYQGGTDTQYF.

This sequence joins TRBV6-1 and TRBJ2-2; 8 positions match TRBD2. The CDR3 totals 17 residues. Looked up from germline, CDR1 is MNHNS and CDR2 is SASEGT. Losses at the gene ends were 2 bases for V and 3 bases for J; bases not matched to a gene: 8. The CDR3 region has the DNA TGTGCCAGCAGTGAACGATTGAGCGGGAGTTACACCGGGGAGCTGTTTTTT. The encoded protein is CASSERLSGSYTGELFF.

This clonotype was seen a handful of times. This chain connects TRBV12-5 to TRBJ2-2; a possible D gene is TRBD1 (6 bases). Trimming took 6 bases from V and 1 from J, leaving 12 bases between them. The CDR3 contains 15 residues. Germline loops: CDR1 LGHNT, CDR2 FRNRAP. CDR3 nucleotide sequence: TGTGCTAGTGGCAAAAGAGGGGGGAACACCGGGGAGCTGTTTTTT. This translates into CASGKRGGNTGELFF.

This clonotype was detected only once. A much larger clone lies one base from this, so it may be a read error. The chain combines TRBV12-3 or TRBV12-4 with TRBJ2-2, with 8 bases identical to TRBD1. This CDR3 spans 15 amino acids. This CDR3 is CASRLGQGNTGELFF. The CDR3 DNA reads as TGTGCCAGCAGATTAGGACAGGGAAACACCGGGGAGCTGTTTTTT.

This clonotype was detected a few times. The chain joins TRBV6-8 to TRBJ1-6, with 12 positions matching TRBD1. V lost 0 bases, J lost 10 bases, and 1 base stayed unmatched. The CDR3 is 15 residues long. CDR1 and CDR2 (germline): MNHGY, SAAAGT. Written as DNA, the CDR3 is TGTGCCAGCAGTTACTCCGGGACAGGGGGCTCACCCCTCCACTTT. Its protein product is CASSYSGTGGSPLHF.

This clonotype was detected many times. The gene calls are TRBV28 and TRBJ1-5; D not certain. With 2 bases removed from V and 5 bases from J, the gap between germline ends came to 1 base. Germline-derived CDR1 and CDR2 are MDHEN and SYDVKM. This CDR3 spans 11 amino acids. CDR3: CASSLHQPQHF. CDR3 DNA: TGTGCCAGCAGTTTACATCAGCCCCAGCATTTT.

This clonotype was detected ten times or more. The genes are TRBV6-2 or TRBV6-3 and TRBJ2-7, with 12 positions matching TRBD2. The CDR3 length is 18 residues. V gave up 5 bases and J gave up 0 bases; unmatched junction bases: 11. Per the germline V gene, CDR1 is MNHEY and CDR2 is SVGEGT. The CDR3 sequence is CASSRSGTSGQFSYEQYF. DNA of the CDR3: TGTGCCAGCAGTCGTTCCGGGACTAGCGGGCAATTCTCCTACGAGCAGTACTTC.

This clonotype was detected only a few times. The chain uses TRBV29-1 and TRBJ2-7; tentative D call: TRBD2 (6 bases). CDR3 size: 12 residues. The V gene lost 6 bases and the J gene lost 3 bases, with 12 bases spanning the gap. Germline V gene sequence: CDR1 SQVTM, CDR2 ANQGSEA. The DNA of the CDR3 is TGCAGCGTGGGGACTGGAGTCTACGAGCAGTACTTC. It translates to CSVGTGVYEQYF.

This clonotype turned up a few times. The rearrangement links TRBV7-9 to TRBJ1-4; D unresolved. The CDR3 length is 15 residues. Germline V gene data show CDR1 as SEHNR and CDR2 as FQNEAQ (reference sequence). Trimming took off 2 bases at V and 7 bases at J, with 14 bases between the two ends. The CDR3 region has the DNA TGTGCCAGCAGCTTAAACCGCGCGACTGTTGAAAAACTGTTTTTT. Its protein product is CASSLNRATVEKLFF.

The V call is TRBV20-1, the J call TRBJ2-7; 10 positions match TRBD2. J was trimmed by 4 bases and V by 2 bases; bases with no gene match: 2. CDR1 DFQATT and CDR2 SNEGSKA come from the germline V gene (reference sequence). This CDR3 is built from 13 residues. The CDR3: CSARLAGEYEQYV. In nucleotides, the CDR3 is TGCAGTGCTAGACTAGCGGGAGAATACGAGCAGTACGTC.

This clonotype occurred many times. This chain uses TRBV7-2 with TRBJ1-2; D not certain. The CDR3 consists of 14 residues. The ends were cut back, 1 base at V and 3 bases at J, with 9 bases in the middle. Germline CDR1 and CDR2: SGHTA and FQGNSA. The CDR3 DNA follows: TGTGCCAGCAGCTTAGAAGGGTCCGACTATGGCTACACCTTC. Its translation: CASSLEGSDYGYTF.

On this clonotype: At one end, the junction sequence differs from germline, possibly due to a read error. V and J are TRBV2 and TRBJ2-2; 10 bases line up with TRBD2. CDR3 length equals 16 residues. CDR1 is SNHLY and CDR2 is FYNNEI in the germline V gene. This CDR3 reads CASSEALAGAAGEPFF. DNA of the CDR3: TGTGCCAGCAGTGAAGCGCTAGCGGGAGCTGCCGGGGAGCCGTTTTTT.

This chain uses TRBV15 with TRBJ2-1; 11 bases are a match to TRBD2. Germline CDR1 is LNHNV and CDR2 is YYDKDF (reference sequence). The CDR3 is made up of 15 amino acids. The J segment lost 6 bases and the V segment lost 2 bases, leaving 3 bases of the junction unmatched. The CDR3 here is CATSRNLAGGNEQFF. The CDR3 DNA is TGTGCCACCAGCAGAAATCTAGCGGGAGGCAATGAGCAGTTCTTC.